These T cell receptor beta chains were read from a single sample in a study of neoadjuvant anti-PD-1 for oral cavity cancer. Sequencing was performed with immunoSEQ multiplex PCR; in TCRdb, only in-frame clones are kept and a portion is missing. The repertoire includes 63,000 or so clones, about 90% of them detected once, and roughly 2.9% sits in the top ten. This specimen was PBMCs, taken after nivolumab (anti-PD-1) treatment. These receptors all come from a person aged 40 to 85 with oral cavity squamous cell carcinoma. Each CDR3 is given with its conserved first and last residue. A D gene is named only where the DNA matches it firmly. The size entry is marked missing in some rows and otherwise reads once, few, many or a size class.

-	-	TRBV5-1	TRBJ1-2	TGCGCCAGCAGCCCCATAGACAGAGGATATGGCTACACCTTC	CASSPIDRGYGYTF
TRBD1	-	TRBV5-4	TRBJ2-1	TGTGCCAGCAGCGTCCAGGGGGAAGGCAGGAATGAGCAGTTCTTC	CASSVQGEGRNEQFF
-	-	TRBV9	TRBJ2-5	TGTGCCAGCAGCGTAGGCCCTTCCTCAGGGACCCAGTACTTC	CASSVGPSSGTQYF
-	-	TRBV4-1	TRBJ1-1	TGCGCCAGCAGCCAAGTGAGGGCAGGGATGAACACTGAAGCTTTCTTT	CASSQVRAGMNTEAFF
TRBD1	-	TRBV27	TRBJ2-7	TGTGCCAGCAGTTCCCTCACCGGGACAGCTACCTACGAGCAGTACTTC	CASSSLTGTATYEQYF
-	-	TRBV25-1	TRBJ1-3	TGTGCCAGCAGTGATTCCGGGGTCTCTGGAAACACCATATATTTT	CASSDSGVSGNTIYF
TRBD1	-	TRBV6-5	TRBJ1-4	TGTGCCAGCAGTCCCGACAGGGCCAGGGGTGAAAAACTGTTTTTT	CASSPDRARGEKLFF
-	-	TRBV28	TRBJ1-2	TGTGCCAGCAGTTTAATCGGGGTTGAATGGGGCTACACCTTC	CASSLIGVEWGYTF
-	-	TRBV2	TRBJ2-3	TGTGCCACGAGGGATCAGGGGTGGGCAGATACGCAGTATTTT	CATRDQGWADTQYF
TRBD1	-	TRBV28	TRBJ2-7	TGTGCCAGCAGCTCGGGACAGGATTCGGAGCAGTACTTC	CASSSGQDSEQYF
-	few	TRBV4-1	TRBJ2-1	TGCGCCAGCAGCCCATTCGCGGCAGGGGGGAGGAATGAGCAGTTCTTC	CASSPFAAGGRNEQFF
TRBD1	-	TRBV6-1	TRBJ1-4	TGTGCCAGCAGTAGGACAGGGGAGACGTCGCAACTGTTTTTT	CASSRTGETSQLFF
-	-	TRBV5-4	TRBJ1-2	TGTGCCAGCAGCTTGGTGTTGGGGGCGAGGAATGGCTACACCTTC	CASSLVLGARNGYTF
TRBD2	-	TRBV9	TRBJ2-1	TGTGCCAGCAGCTCTTGGACTAGCGGGAGGAATAATGAGCAGTTCTTC	CASSSWTSGRNNEQFF
-	few	TRBV27	TRBJ1-2	TGTGCCAGCAGGGCTACGGTGGGCTATGGCTACACCTTC	CASRATVGYGYTF
-	-	TRBV28	TRBJ1-2	TGTGCCAGCAACCATAACTATGGCTACACCTTC	CASNHNYGYTF
-	-	TRBV6-6	TRBJ2-7	TGTGCCAGCAGTTACTACGATACGCGTTCGCAGTACTTC	CASSYYDTRSQYF
TRBD1	few	TRBV5-5	TRBJ1-1	TGTGCCAGCAGCCTACTCAGGGGGCGCACTGAAGCTTTCTTT	CASSLLRGRTEAFF
TRBD2	-	TRBV5-1	TRBJ2-1	TGCGCCAGCAGAGCTAGCGGGAGTTACAATGAGCAGTTCTTC	CASRASGSYNEQFF
-	few	TRBV29-1	TRBJ1-1	TGCAGCGTTGAATCCCAGGTCACGATGGCTTTCTTT	CSVESQVTMAFF
-	-	TRBV5-6	TRBJ2-3	TGTGCCAGCAGCCGCCGGAGTTCAGATACGCAGTATTTT	CASSRRSSDTQYF
-	-	TRBV7-9	TRBJ2-7	TGTGCCAGCGTGGGGGGAGTGCGATACGAGCAGTACTTC	CASVGGVRYEQYF
TRBD2	-	TRBV30	TRBJ2-2	TGTGCCTGGACTCCCGGGGGGATGGTGACCGGGGAGCTGTTTTTT	CAWTPGGMVTGELFF
-	-	TRBV5-8	TRBJ2-1	TGTGCCAGCAGCTTGGTTATCTTGAGCTCCTACAATGAGCAGTTCTTC	CASSLVILSSYNEQFF
-	-	TRBV27	TRBJ1-2	TGTGCCAGCAGCTTGAGGCAGGGCCTATTTGGCTACACCTTC	CASSLRQGLFGYTF
-	-	TRBV29-1	TRBJ2-3	TGCAGCGTTTGGAGCGCAGATACGCAGTATTTT	CSVWSADTQYF
-	-	TRBV28	TRBJ2-7	TGTGCCAGCAGTGGCAGGGTGTGGGGCCTTTACGAGCAGTACTTC	CASSGRVWGLYEQYF
-	-	TRBV6-1	TRBJ1-2	TGTGCCAGCAGTGAAGCTGGTCACTACTGGGGATCTAGGTGGGGCTACACCTTC	CASSEAGHYWGSRWGYTF
TRBD2	-	TRBV4-1	TRBJ2-3	TGCGCCAGCAGCCAAGTGGCGCTAGCGGGGGGGCGCACAGATACGCAGTATTTT	CASSQVALAGGRTDTQYF
-	-	TRBV7-9	TRBJ1-5	TGTGCCAGCAGCTTACAGGGGATGAGCAATCAGCCCCAGCATTTT	CASSLQGMSNQPQHF
TRBD2	once	TRBV11-2	TRBJ2-3	TGTGCCAGCCGAGTAGCGGGAACCCACACAGATACGCAGTATTTT	CASRVAGTHTDTQYF
-	few	TRBV4-2	TRBJ2-2	TGTGCCAGCAGCCAAGGGTTGATTCGGGGCGGGGAGCTGTTTTTT	CASSQGLIRGGELFF
TRBD1	-	TRBV6-5	TRBJ2-7	TGTGCCAGCAGTTACGGGGGACAGGGTGACTACGAGCAGTACTTC	CASSYGGQGDYEQYF
-	-	TRBV4-1	TRBJ1-2	TGCGCCAGCAGCCAACCAGACAGGCGAATGGCGGGGGGCTACACCTTC	CASSQPDRRMAGGYTF
-	-	TRBV11-3	TRBJ2-1	TGTGCCAGCAGCTTAGGAGATGCAGCTGGATATGAGCAGTTCTTC	CASSLGDAAGYEQFF
TRBD1	once	TRBV7-9	TRBJ2-4	TGTGCCAGCAGACCTCCTACAGGGGGCGGATCCAAAAACATTCAGTACTTC	CASRPPTGGGSKNIQYF
TRBD1	-	TRBV6-6	TRBJ2-2	TGTGCCAGCAGAGGAGCGGGACAGGGGAACACCGGGGAGCTGTTTTTT	CASRGAGQGNTGELFF
-	-	TRBV4-1	TRBJ2-7	TGCGCCAGCAGCCAAGTTCGGGGCCTCCTGGGACTCCGTATGGAGCAGTACTTC	CASSQVRGLLGLRMEQYF
TRBD1	-	TRBV5-1	TRBJ2-1	TGCGCCAGCAGGGACAGGGAGAGGAATGAGCAGTTCTTC	CASRDRERNEQFF
-	-	TRBV27	TRBJ2-3	TGTGCCAGCAGAACGAACGGGCGCACAGATACGCAGTATTTT	CASRTNGRTDTQYF
-	few	TRBV6-6	TRBJ1-5	TGTGCCAGCAGTTACCTCTCGGAGGTGGAGCCCCAGCATTTT	CASSYLSEVEPQHF
-	-	TRBV5-4	TRBJ1-4	TGTGCCAGCAGCCGAGGGACAACTAATGAAAAACTGTTTTTT	CASSRGTTNEKLFF
-	-	TRBV29-1	TRBJ2-3	TGCAGCGTTGAAAGTCTACGGATACTTCAGGGGCTAGGCACAGATACGCAGTATTTT	CSVESLRILQGLGTDTQYF
-	-	TRBV29-1	TRBJ2-6	TGCAGCGTTGCATTCGGGACCCTAGGATATGGGGCCAACGTCCTGACTTTC	CSVAFGTLGYGANVLTF
TRBD2	-	TRBV11-2	TRBJ2-1	TGTGCCAGCAGCTTAGGACTAGCGGGGCTTAAGGAGCAGTTCTTC	CASSLGLAGLKEQFF
TRBD2	-	TRBV9	TRBJ2-4	TGTGCCAGCAGCGCCGGCCCGCTAGCGGGGCAGGGAGCCTTAGCCAAAAACATTCAGTACTTC	CASSAGPLAGQGALAKNIQYF